The 27 T cell receptor beta chains reported below all come from one sample, sequenced in a study of blood T cells in healthy people across ages. Together with a sample-barcoded 5' primer, a J-beta primer mix was included in a second PCR lasting roughly 6 to 12 cycles. TCRdb re-called the 5' RACE reads through MiXCR, storing one row per CDR3 protein. Among approximately 900,000 distinct CDR3 sequences listed, just under 30% were seen once. These same data were also listed under a study on T cells of mothers and their children.

Input material: blood. These receptors originate from a woman aged 40 to 50 in good health.

V usage is TRBV27 and J usage is TRBJ1-5, with D possibly being TRBD1 (6 bases). The germline V gene has CDR1 MNHEY and CDR2 SMNVEV (reference sequence). Trimming removed 6 bases at V and 5 bases at J, with 14 bases between. This CDR3 contains 14 residues. The DNA for the CDR3 is TGTGCCAGCAGGTCGTACAGGGCTGATCAGCCCCAGCATTTT. This translates into CASRSYRADQPQHF.

Details on this clonotype: A single base separates this from a much larger clone, so it may be a read error. The chain has TRBV28 and TRBJ1-2; D uncertain. The CDR3 is 12 residues long. The V gene lost 10 bases and the J gene lost 8 bases, with 17 bases spanning the gap. Per germline, CDR1 MDHEN and CDR2 SYDVKM. The CDR3 nucleotides read TGTGCCATCGGCCAGGAGGGATGCGGCTACACCTTC. Residues: CAIGQEGCGYTF.

In its sample, this clonotype was seen a few times. The chain employs TRBV9 and TRBJ1-2; 7 positions agree with TRBD1. The J segment lost 3 bases and the V segment lost 3 bases, leaving 5 bases of the junction unmatched. Germline V lookup: CDR1 SGDLS, CDR2 YYNGEE. The CDR3 extends over 14 amino acids. The chain's CDR3 is CASSAGQSDYGYTF. The CDR3 bases are TGTGCCAGCAGCGCGGGACAGTCCGACTATGGCTACACCTTC.

This clonotype has more than one count but fewer than ten. The chain carries TRBV29-1 and TRBJ1-1, with D tentatively TRBD1 (6 bases). Germline-derived CDR1 and CDR2 are SQVTM and ANQGSEA. CDR3 length: 11 residues. Written as DNA, the CDR3 is TGCGCCGCCAACAGGGTGACTGAAGCTTTCTTT. Amino acid sequence: CAANRVTEAFF. Variable domain in full (rest from reference TRBV29-1 and TRBJ1-1): SAVISQKPSRDICQRGTSLTIQCQVDSQVTMMFWYRQQPGQSLTLIATANQGSEATYESGFVIDKFPISRPNLTFSTLTVSNMSPEDSSIYLCAANRVTEAFFGQGTRLTVV.

In this sample, this clonotype turned up a few times. The J gene is TRBJ2-1, the V gene TRBV15; a possible D gene is TRBD2 (5 bases). CDR1 and CDR2 from the germline V gene are LNHNV and YYDKDF (reference sequence). V was clipped by 2 bases and J by 5 bases, with 10 bases between them. The CDR3 is 14 amino acids. CDR3 in amino acids: CATSRCRGDNEQFF. As DNA, the CDR3 is TGTGCCACCAGCAGATGTCGGGGTGACAATGAGCAGTTCTTC.

In this sample, this clonotype turned up many times. This rearrangement joins TRBV29-1 to TRBJ1-2; TRBD1 matches 11 bases. With V trimmed by 1 base and J by 11 bases, 3 bases remained unmatched. The CDR3 is 12 residues long. In germline, CDR1 is SQVTM, CDR2 ANQGSEA. CDR3 sequence reads: CSVEGTGGLYTF. The CDR3 coding sequence is TGCAGCGTTGAAGGGACAGGGGGCCTTTACACCTTC.

As regards this clonotype: This may arise from a read error, as a much more abundant clone is one base away. This rearrangement joins TRBV28 to TRBJ2-5, with D perhaps matching TRBD2 (5 bases). V dropped 5 bases and J dropped 11 bases, with 24 bases sitting between them. CDR1 MDHEN and CDR2 SYDVKM come from the germline V gene. The length of the CDR3 is 15 residues. The CDR3 here is CASSLARGSYNEQYF. The CDR3 nucleotides are TGTGCCAGCAGTCTAGCCAGAGGCTCCTACAATGAGCAGTACTTC.

This clonotype was observed at least ten times. The rearrangement links TRBV29-1 to TRBJ2-7; D perhaps matches TRBD1 (7 bases). V was clipped by 6 bases and J by 2 bases, with 17 bases between them. This CDR3 has 14 residues. Germline V gene sequence: CDR1 SQVTM, CDR2 ANQGSEA. Here the CDR3 DNA reads TGCAGCGTAAGGCGAACCAGGGGGGCCTACGAGCAGTACTTC. Translated: CSVRRTRGAYEQYF.

This chain joins TRBV5-1 and TRBJ2-1; D gene ambiguous. CDR3 length: 16 amino acids. The V end was cut by 4 bases, the J end by 1 base, with 15 bases between. Per the germline V gene, CDR1 is SGHRS and CDR2 is YFSETQ. CDR3 sequence: CASSVQGEPSYNEQFF. In DNA form, the CDR3 reads TGCGCCAGCAGCGTTCAAGGAGAGCCATCCTACAATGAGCAGTTCTTC.

This clonotype occurred many times. The CDR3 DNA is TGCGCCAGCAGCCAATCAGGGGGGGACATTCAGTACTTC. It encodes CASSQSGGDIQYF. The chain uses TRBV4-1 and TRBJ2-4; D may be TRBD1 or TRBD2 (7 bases each). Germline assignment: CDR1 MGHRA and CDR2 YSYEKL. V lost 2 bases, J lost 8 bases, and 10 bases lay in between. The CDR3 consists of 13 residues.

This clonotype appeared many times. This chain links TRBV20-1 with TRBJ2-7; possibly TRBD1 for D (6 bases). Per the germline V gene, CDR1 is DFQATT and CDR2 is SNEGSKA (reference sequence). The CDR3 length is 12 residues. Trimming left V 5 bases short and J 0 bases short, with 8 bases between. CDR3 nucleotide sequence: TGCAGTGCTCAACAGGGCTCCTACGAGCAGTACTTC. Residues: CSAQQGSYEQYF.

The rearrangement joins TRBV2 to TRBJ1-2; 8 bases map to TRBD1. Germline V gene data show CDR1 as SNHLY and CDR2 as FYNNEI. CDR3 length: 13 residues. Trimming removed 6 bases from V and 7 bases from J; junction bases left unmatched: 7. The DNA of the CDR3 is TGTGCCAGCAGATTCCAGGGGGCAGGTGGCTACACCTTC. It codes for CASRFQGAGGYTF. Combining the CDR3 with reference TRBV2 and TRBJ1-2 gives the whole variable domain EPEVTQTPSHQVTQMGQEVILRCVPISNHLYFYWYRQILGQKVEFLVSFYNNEISEKSEIFDDQFSVERPDGSNFTLKIRSTKLEDSAMYFCASRFQGAGGYTFGSGTRLTVV.

The V gene is TRBV12-3 or TRBV12-4, the J gene TRBJ2-4; no definite D call. The J call may be wrong; the DNA end is better matched by TRBJ2-7. CDR3 length: 13 amino acids. For the CDR3, the DNA is TGTGCCAGCAGGCAAAGTACCCTCTACGAGCAGTACTTC. It is translated as CASRQSTLYEQYF.

The genes are TRBV29-1 and TRBJ2-3; D uncertain. The CDR3 spans 14 residues. Trimming stripped 5 bases from V and 6 bases from J, with 18 bases between. The germline gives CDR1 SQVTM, CDR2 ANQGSEA. CDR3 coding DNA: TGCAGCGTTCTGGTGGACGTCGCCCCGGATACGCAGTATTTT. It is translated as CSVLVDVAPDTQYF.

V and J are TRBV21-1 and TRBJ1-1. TRBV21-1 is an annotated pseudogene. The CDR3 runs to 14 residues. The CDR3 sequence: CASRGSRRYTEAFF. In nucleotides, the CDR3 is TGTGCCAGCCGAGGGAGCCGAAGGTACACTGAAGCTTTCTTT.

In this sample, this clonotype turned up a few times. V gene TRBV28 combines with J gene TRBJ2-1, with TRBD1 matching over 7 bases. The CDR3 extends over 13 amino acids. V lost 10 bases and J lost 4; bases outside the gene matches: 7. Per germline, CDR1 MDHEN and CDR2 SYDVKM. The CDR3 protein is CAIHRGQYNEQFF. As DNA, the CDR3 is TGTGCCATCCACAGGGGTCAATACAATGAGCAGTTCTTC.

This clonotype was detected once. The chain has TRBV27 and TRBJ1-1; D uncertain. CDR1 and CDR2 from the germline V gene are MNHEY and SMNVEV (reference sequence). The CDR3 sequence is 13 residues long. Trimming left V 4 bases short and J 4 bases short, with 10 bases between. This CDR3 reads CASSWALSTEAFF. The CDR3 DNA reads as TGTGCCAGCAGTTGGGCACTGAGCACTGAAGCTTTCTTT.

The table lists this clonotype with many counts. The chain uses TRBV28 and TRBJ2-7; D is unclear. Trimming removed 3 bases from V and 3 bases from J, with 9 bases in between. Germline assignment: CDR1 MDHEN and CDR2 SYDVKM. The CDR3 spans 13 residues. The CDR3 DNA reads as TGTGCCAGCAGTTTGCACAGAGACTACGAGCAGTACTTC. Protein product: CASSLHRDYEQYF.

At least ten counts were recorded for this clonotype. The V gene is TRBV28, the J gene TRBJ2-7; 7 positions agree with TRBD1. Germline CDR1 is MDHEN and CDR2 is SYDVKM. The CDR3 contains 18 residues. Losses at the gene ends were 3 bases for V and 0 bases for J; bases not matched to a gene: 14. CDR3 residues: CASSFSPEDRIYSYEQYF. The DNA for the CDR3 is TGTGCCAGCAGTTTCTCTCCGGAGGACAGGATATACTCCTACGAGCAGTACTTC.

This clonotype occurred a few times. The chain has TRBV24-1 and TRBJ2-1; 13 nucleotides line up with TRBD2. Germline-derived CDR1 and CDR2 are KGHDR and SFDVKD. Germline trimming cut 5 bases from V and 6 bases from J; bases unmatched to any gene: 3. This CDR3 is built from 15 residues. CDR3 protein: CATSGTSGGFNEQFF. The CDR3 DNA is TGTGCCACCAGTGGGACTAGCGGGGGATTCAATGAGCAGTTCTTC.

The rearrangement joins TRBV12-3 or TRBV12-4 to TRBJ1-3; TRBD1 might be the D (5 bases). This CDR3 is built from 16 residues. V was shortened by 3 bases and J by 4 bases, with 16 bases between the two germline ends. The CDR3: CASSFMRRGEGNTIYF. The CDR3 DNA follows: TGTGCCAGCAGTTTCATGAGGAGGGGTGAGGGAAACACCATATATTTT.

CDR3 protein: CSAPSGTGHYGYTF. CDR3 DNA: TGCAGTGCTCCTTCCGGGACAGGGCACTATGGCTACACCTTC. This sequence joins TRBV20-1 and TRBJ1-2; 9 positions match TRBD1. Trimming removed 5 bases from V and 3 bases from J; junction bases left unmatched: 7. The germline V gene encodes CDR1 DFQATT and CDR2 SNEGSKA (reference sequence). The CDR3 covers 14 residues.

This clonotype was counted ten times or more. The chain uses TRBV6-5 and TRBJ2-7; D call uncertain. The CDR3 consists of 16 residues. The germline V gene has CDR1 MNHEY and CDR2 SVGAGI. V was shortened by 0 bases and J by 1 base, with 13 bases between the two germline ends. CDR3 amino acids: CASSYSGRAPSYEQYF. The CDR3 bases are TGTGCCAGCAGTTACTCGGGTAGGGCCCCTTCCTACGAGCAGTACTTC.

Turning to this clonotype: This may be a read error, as it is one base from a much larger clone. The chain employs TRBV28 and TRBJ1-2; 10 bases map to TRBD1. CDR3 length equals 12 residues. Germline V gene lookup returns CDR1 MDHEN and CDR2 SYDVKM. This CDR3 is CANSGTGAGYTF. CDR3 sequence (DNA): TGTGCCAACAGTGGGACAGGGGCTGGCTACACCTTC.

V usage is TRBV18 and J usage is TRBJ1-5; possibly TRBD1 for D (6 bases). V lost 3 bases, J lost 0 bases, and 12 bases lay in between. Germline assignment: CDR1 KGHSH and CDR2 LQKENI. This CDR3 is built from 16 residues. The CDR3 DNA reads as TGTGCCAGCTCACCCGGGACACCTAATAGCAATCAGCCCCAGCATTTT. Its protein is CASSPGTPNSNQPQHF.

A word on this clonotype: This may be a read error, as it is one base from a much larger clone. The CDR3 coding sequence is TGTGCCAGCAGTCCGGGCCCGAGCCTTTATAGCAATCAGCCCCAGTATTTT. Its protein product is CASSPGPSLYSNQPQYF. The chain has TRBV28 and TRBJ1-5; no clear D gene. The end of the DNA aligns better with TRBJ2-3, so the J call may be wrong. Germline CDR1 and CDR2: MDHEN and SYDVKM. This CDR3 is built from 17 residues.

Comments on this clonotype: Just one base apart from a much larger clone, this may be a read error. The chain recombines TRBV7-6 with TRBJ2-4; tentatively, D is TRBD1 (6 bases). CDR1 is SGHVS, CDR2 FNYEAQ, per germline. The CDR3 sequence is 16 residues long. With 5 bases removed from V and 15 bases from J, the gap between germline ends came to 29 bases. CDR3 residues: CASSRSRTATLYELYF. CDR3 DNA: TGTGCCAGCAGCCGATCACGGACAGCTACCCTCTACGAGCTGTACTTC.